A selection of T cell receptor beta chains follows, all from one sample in a study of shared clonotypes between healthy human individuals. Repertoires were generated with immunoSEQ multiplex PCR, while TCRdb's copy carries only in-frame clones and drops some. This sample has some 2,500,000 clones, with about nine tenths found just once. Input material: naive CD4+ T cells from PBMCs. The receptors were gathered from a man younger than 35 in good health. Some clones in this sample may be carry-over from other donors' samples. CDR3s include the opening cysteine and the closing phenylalanine or tryptophan. The order of the fields is J gene, V gene, clone size, D gene, CDR3 DNA, CDR3 protein. The D gene is left open where the match is weak. A row's size may be missing; if present it is once, few, many or a size class.

TRBJ2-7	TRBV7-9	-	-	TGTGCCAGCAGCTTCCTCTACTACCTCGGACCCAAGGGTCGTACCGAGCAGTACTTC	CASSFLYYLGPKGRTEQYF
TRBJ2-5	TRBV5-8	-	-	TGTGCCAGCAGCTTCCGCAGGATACGGACGGAGACCCAGTACTTC	CASSFRRIRTETQYF
TRBJ2-5	TRBV7-9	-	-	TGTGCCAGCAGCCCCGGACGAGAGGGAGAGACCCAGTACTTC	CASSPGREGETQYF
TRBJ2-7	TRBV11-1	-	TRBD2	TGTGCCAGCAGCTTAATGGACGGGAGGGCCTCCGAGCAGTACTTC	CASSLMDGRASEQYF
TRBJ1-1	TRBV5-1	-	-	TGCGCCAGCAGCTTAACTTCGACAGGCTGGGGGGAAGCTTTCTTT	CASSLTSTGWGEAFF
TRBJ1-3	TRBV29-1	once	TRBD1	TGCAGCGGCCTCCGGACAGGGAATAGAAACACCATATATTTT	CSGLRTGNRNTIYF
TRBJ2-7	TRBV9	-	TRBD2	TGTGCCAGCAGCGTAGGTCCAGGACTAGCGGGAGATGTCGAGCAGTACTTC	CASSVGPGLAGDVEQYF
TRBJ2-6	TRBV30	-	-	TGTGCCTGGAGTGTACAAAGGACGGGAAGCTCTGGGGCCAACGTCCTGACTTTC	CAWSVQRTGSSGANVLTF
TRBJ1-2	TRBV28	once	TRBD1	TGTGCCAGCAGTCCAGGGGGGGACTATGGCTACACCTTC	CASSPGGDYGYTF
TRBJ2-1	TRBV6-1	-	-	TGTGCCAGCAGTGCTCTGGGGAGCTCCTACAATGAGCAGTTCTTC	CASSALGSSYNEQFF
TRBJ2-3	TRBV5-1	once	-	TGCGCCAGCAGCTTGGATACGCAGTATTTT	CASSLDTQYF
TRBJ1-5	TRBV28	-	TRBD1	TGTGCCAGCAGCATCAGGGGGTTGGGCAATCAGCCCCAGCATTTT	CASSIRGLGNQPQHF
TRBJ2-5	TRBV11-2	-	-	TGTGCCAGCAGCTTAGGGGCGTCGGAGACCCAGTACTTC	CASSLGASETQYF
TRBJ1-2	TRBV6-6	once	-	TGTGCCAGCAACCCGGACGGAGACTATGGCTACACCTTC	CASNPDGDYGYTF
TRBJ2-2	TRBV19	once	TRBD2	TGTGCCAGTAGTGCGGGACTAGCGGGAGTAACCACCGGGGAGCTGTTTTTT	CASSAGLAGVTTGELFF
TRBJ1-1	TRBV5-1	-	TRBD1	TGCGCCAGCAGCGATCTTGTCTCAGGGGGCACTGAAGCTTTCTTT	CASSDLVSGGTEAFF
TRBJ2-3	TRBV9	-	-	TGTGCCAGCAGCCCTCGGGACCTCAATACTTATAGTACGCAGTATTTT	CASSPRDLNTYSTQYF
TRBJ2-3	TRBV5-1	-	TRBD1	TGCGCCAGCAGCGCGGACAGGGGGTTGTCTCAAGCCACAGATACGCAGTATTTT	CASSADRGLSQATDTQYF
TRBJ2-1	TRBV5-5	-	-	TGTGCCAGCAGCTTGGCCCAGGGGCTGAGGGGCAATGAGCAGTTCTTC	CASSLAQGLRGNEQFF
TRBJ2-1	TRBV7-2	once	TRBD1	TGTGCCAGCAGCTTTAATGGACAGGGGGGCGATGAGCAGTTCTTC	CASSFNGQGGDEQFF
TRBJ1-1	TRBV7-9	-	-	TGTGCCAGCAGCTCCCCCCGTGGACAGCGGAACACTGAAGCTTTCTTT	CASSSPRGQRNTEAFF
TRBJ2-1	TRBV7-9	-	TRBD2	TGTGCCAGCAGCTTAGGACTAGCGCCAAATGAGCAGTTCTTC	CASSLGLAPNEQFF
TRBJ1-4	TRBV7-9	-	TRBD1	TGTGCCAGCAGCCCAGGACAGGGGGGGAATGAAAAACTGTTTTTT	CASSPGQGGNEKLFF
TRBJ1-1	TRBV28	-	TRBD1	TGTGCCAGCAGTTTGGGGACAGGAACATGGCGGGGGACTGAAGCTTTCTTT	CASSLGTGTWRGTEAFF
TRBJ1-5	TRBV9	-	-	TGTGCCAGCAGCTCCCCCCCGGGGAATCAGCCCCAGCATTTT	CASSSPPGNQPQHF
TRBJ1-3	TRBV4-1	once	-	TGCGCCAGCAGCCAATCGGGGGTAAACACCATATATTTT	CASSQSGVNTIYF
TRBJ2-1	TRBV5-1	-	TRBD1	TGCGCCAGCGAACCGGGACAGGCCTACAATGAGCAGTTCTTC	CASEPGQAYNEQFF
TRBJ1-3	TRBV9	-	-	TGTGCCAGCAGCCCAGGGGTAGGAAACACCATATATTTT	CASSPGVGNTIYF
TRBJ1-2	TRBV9	-	-	TGTGCCAGCAGCGCCCGGACAGACTATGGCTACACCTTC	CASSARTDYGYTF
TRBJ2-5	TRBV2	-	TRBD2	TGTGCCAGCAGTGAAAGTAGGACGGGGGGGCAAGAGACCCAGTACTTC	CASSESRTGGQETQYF
TRBJ2-7	TRBV9	-	TRBD2	TGTGCCAGCAGCGTTGGTACTAGCGGCTACGAGCAGTACTTC	CASSVGTSGYEQYF
TRBJ1-3	TRBV4-1	-	TRBD1	TGCGCCAGCAGCCTTGACAGGGGGCGAAGAGGAAACACCATATATTTT	CASSLDRGRRGNTIYF
TRBJ2-3	TRBV5-4	once	TRBD1	TGTGCCAGCAGCTGGGCGGGACAGGGCTGGGATACGCAGTATTTT	CASSWAGQGWDTQYF
TRBJ2-6	TRBV4-3	-	-	TGCGCCAGCAGCCAAGATTGGTGGGGGAGGCGTAAGAACTCTGGGGCCAACGTCCTGACTTTC	CASSQDWWGRRKNSGANVLTF
TRBJ2-7	TRBV7-2	-	-	TGTGCCAGCAGCTTAAGGGTATCAAGCTCCTACGAGCAGTACTTC	CASSLRVSSSYEQYF
TRBJ2-2	TRBV29-1	-	-	TGCAGCGTTGATCAGGGGAACACCGGGGAGCTGTTTTTT	CSVDQGNTGELFF
TRBJ2-2	TRBV5-1	-	-	TGCGCCAGCATCCCCGGGACAACGAACACCGGGGAGCTGTTTTTT	CASIPGTTNTGELFF
TRBJ1-3	TRBV6-1	-	-	TGTGCCAGCAGTGAAATTTGGCCCGGAAACACCATATATTTT	CASSEIWPGNTIYF
TRBJ1-1	TRBV5-1	-	-	TGCGCCAGCAGCTTGGCACCGGGACAACCTGAAGCTTTCTTT	CASSLAPGQPEAFF
TRBJ2-1	TRBV5-1	-	-	TGCGCCAGCAGCCTAGGGACCGCCTCTAGAGATGAGCAGTTCTTC	CASSLGTASRDEQFF
TRBJ1-2	TRBV9	-	-	TGTGCCAGCAGCGCTACGACAGGCGATTATGGCTACACCTTC	CASSATTGDYGYTF
TRBJ1-2	TRBV28	-	-	TGTGCCAGCAGTTTAAGTGAGGGGACTTATAAACATGGCTACACCTTC	CASSLSEGTYKHGYTF
TRBJ1-5	TRBV19	-	TRBD1	TGTGCCAGTAGATCTCCAGGACAGGCTAGCAATCAGCCCCAGCATTTT	CASRSPGQASNQPQHF
TRBJ2-3	TRBV5-1	-	TRBD2	TGCGCCAGCAGCCTGGGGCAGACTAGCGGGAGAGGAGCAGATACGCAGTATTTT	CASSLGQTSGRGADTQYF
TRBJ2-1	TRBV7-2	-	TRBD2	TGTGCCAGCAGCTTAGATTGGACTAGCGGGAGGGCCGGGGAGCAGTTCTTC	CASSLDWTSGRAGEQFF
TRBJ1-1	TRBV7-2	-	-	TGTGCCAGCAGCTTGGTCATGAACACTGAAGCTTTCTTT	CASSLVMNTEAFF
TRBJ1-1	TRBV28	-	-	TGTGCCAGCAGTATACCGGGTCACCTGAACACTGAAGCTTTCTTT	CASSIPGHLNTEAFF
TRBJ2-3	TRBV4-1	-	TRBD2	TGCGCCAGCAGCCAAGTGGCCCTACTAGCGGGTTACACAGATACGCAGTATTTT	CASSQVALLAGYTDTQYF
TRBJ2-5	TRBV18	-	-	TGTGCCAGCTCACCTCTGGCGGGTGCACAGTACTTC	CASSPLAGAQYF
TRBJ1-3	TRBV5-8	-	-	TGTGCCAGCAGTTGGACGAGTGGAAACACCATATATTTT	CASSWTSGNTIYF